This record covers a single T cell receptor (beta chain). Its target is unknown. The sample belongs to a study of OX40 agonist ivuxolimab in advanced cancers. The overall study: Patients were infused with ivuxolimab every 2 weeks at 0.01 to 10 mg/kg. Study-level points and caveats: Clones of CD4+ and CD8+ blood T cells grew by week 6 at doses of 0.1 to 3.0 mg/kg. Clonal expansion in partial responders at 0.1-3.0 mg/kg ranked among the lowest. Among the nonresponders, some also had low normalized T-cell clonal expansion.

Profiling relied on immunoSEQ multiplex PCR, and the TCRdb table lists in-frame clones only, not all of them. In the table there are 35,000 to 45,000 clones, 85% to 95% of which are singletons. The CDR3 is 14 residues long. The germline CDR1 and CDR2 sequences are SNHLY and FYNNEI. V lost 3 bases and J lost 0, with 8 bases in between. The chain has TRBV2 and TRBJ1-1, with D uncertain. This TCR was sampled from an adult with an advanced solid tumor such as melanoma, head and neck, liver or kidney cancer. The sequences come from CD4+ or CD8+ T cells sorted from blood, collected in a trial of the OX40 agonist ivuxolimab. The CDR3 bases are TGTGCCAGCAGTGATTACAGCATGAACACTGAAGCTTTCTTT. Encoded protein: CASSDYSMNTEAFF.